This record looks at one TCR beta chain sequence and its context. Its cognate antigen is unknown. Noted time point: newly diagnosed, previously untreated cHL patient sample. Thawed PBMCs underwent magnetic negative selection to yield purified CD4+ T cells. Generated by immunoSEQ multiplex PCR, the TCRdb table keeps only in-frame clones and is missing some. The sample records 20,000 to 30,000 clones, more than 80% being singletons. These data belong to a study of PD-1 blockade in classical Hodgkin lymphoma. Germline loops: CDR1 SGHRS, CDR2 YFSETQ. Trimming stripped 4 bases from V and 4 bases from J, with 19 bases between. The CDR3 runs 16 residues. Study-wide findings and caveats: Baseline TCR diversity was reportedly lower in newly diagnosed patients than in healthy donors. It was reported as lower still in relapsed/refractory patients. Prior therapy or disease activity may underlie the repertoire differences, whose causes remain undefined.

The clonotype was recovered from a human donor with classical Hodgkin lymphoma. The gene calls are TRBV5-1 and TRBJ2-3; D may match TRBD1 or TRBD2 (6 bases each). The sequencing input was CD4+ T cells from blood. For the CDR3, the DNA is TGCGCCAGCAGCCCTCGGGACACCGGCGGGGCAGATACGCAGTATTTT. Its protein is CASSPRDTGGADTQYF.